The present entry profiles one TCR beta chain with its context. The antigen is not known. CDR1 and CDR2 from the germline V gene are MDHEN and SYDVKM. The CDR3 runs to 15 residues. Trimming took off 6 bases at V and 0 bases at J, with 14 bases between the two ends. This sample was included in a study of shared clonotypes between healthy human individuals. Study outcomes and limitations: Across four donors, naive CD4 shared roughly 5.1%, naive CD8 more than 3%, memory CD4 roughly 2.1%, memory CD8 0.35% to 0.5%.

Method: immunoSEQ multiplex PCR; TCRdb's copy keeps in-frame clones and lacks some. The data contain hundreds of thousands of clones, approximately 96% of them singletons. Naive CD8 cells lacked CD45RO and underwent positive selection for CCR7, leaving out terminally differentiated effector memory CD45RA+ cells. The clonotype was recovered from a woman in her twenties or thirties in good health. This chain uses TRBV28 with TRBJ1-1; D unresolved. The source material was naive CD8+ T cells sorted from blood. Here the CDR3 reads CASRAAGPLNTEAFF. The CDR3 coding sequence is TGTGCCAGCAGGGCCGCAGGTCCGCTGAACACTGAAGCTTTCTTT.